This is a list of T cell receptor beta chains from one sample in a study of vaccination and CD4 T cells after COVID-19. TCRdb itself ran the PCR reads through MiXCR, one entry per CDR3 protein. Here the sample spans fewer than 10,000 distinct CDR3 sequences, 35% being singletons. No antigen has been assigned to these receptors. The sequenced material came from CD4+ T cells from blood, cultured in vitro. These receptors came from a human donor in good health. CDR3s include the opening cysteine and the closing phenylalanine or tryptophan.

V	J	CDR3
TRBV29-1	TRBJ1-1	CSVEGQGATEAFF
TRBV20-1	TRBJ2-1	CSARPTLAFGYNEQFF
TRBV4-1	TRBJ2-2	CASSQDLGRNTGELFF
TRBV6-1	TRBJ1-1	CASKGAGAGDTEAFF
TRBV12-3/TRBV12-4	TRBJ2-5	CASSLGGGGETQYF
TRBV20-1	TRBJ2-3	CSVRGGVGPADTQYF
TRBV2	TRBJ2-7	CASSGYEQYF
TRBV24-1	TRBJ2-2	CATLNGYTGELFF
TRBV20-1	TRBJ2-2	CSARSGGYNTGELFF
TRBV10-3	TRBJ1-1	CAIYGGPPGRAFF
TRBV7-9	TRBJ2-3	CASSLGIDSDTQYF
TRBV7-8	TRBJ2-1	CASSRTGGNEQFF
TRBV5-8	TRBJ2-5	CASRRGETQYF
TRBV20-1	TRBJ1-2	CSARVARDYGYTF
TRBV7-9	TRBJ2-1	CASSLVDAGALINYNEQFF
TRBV6-2/TRBV6-3	TRBJ2-1	CASSYPLGGDDVSYNEQFF
TRBV5-1	TRBJ1-2	CASSLEQGNYGYTF
TRBV30	TRBJ2-7	CAWSGGRSGRSYEQYF
TRBV19	TRBJ2-5	CASSPFSDGQETQYF
TRBV28	TRBJ1-1	CASSTGGRAEAFF
TRBV28	TRBJ2-7	CASRQQGLLVYEQYF
TRBV5-1	TRBJ2-3	CASSSGLAGGADTQYF
TRBV24-1	TRBJ1-2	CATSDTTGVVYGYTF
TRBV18	TRBJ1-2	CASSRGTAYGYTF
TRBV25-1	TRBJ2-5	CASSDQWDETQYF
TRBV6-2/TRBV6-3	TRBJ2-7	CASTKARTTYYEQYF
TRBV11-2	TRBJ2-5	CASSSWDRGETQYF
TRBV20-1	TRBJ2-5	CSARDSGTGGGETQYF
TRBV20-1	TRBJ1-3	CSARDSSSGNTIYF
TRBV6-1	TRBJ1-5	CASNPGGNSNQPQHF
TRBV28	TRBJ2-7	CASSPLLAAYEQYF
TRBV6-2/TRBV6-3	TRBJ2-3	CASSSLRTRGTDTQYF
TRBV6-4	TRBJ2-2	CASSASGSTGELFF
TRBV3-1	TRBJ1-5	CASSRNRGQPQHF
TRBV5-4	TRBJ1-2	CASSPDRDGGYTF
TRBV19	TRBJ2-7	CASSPHGAIYEQYF